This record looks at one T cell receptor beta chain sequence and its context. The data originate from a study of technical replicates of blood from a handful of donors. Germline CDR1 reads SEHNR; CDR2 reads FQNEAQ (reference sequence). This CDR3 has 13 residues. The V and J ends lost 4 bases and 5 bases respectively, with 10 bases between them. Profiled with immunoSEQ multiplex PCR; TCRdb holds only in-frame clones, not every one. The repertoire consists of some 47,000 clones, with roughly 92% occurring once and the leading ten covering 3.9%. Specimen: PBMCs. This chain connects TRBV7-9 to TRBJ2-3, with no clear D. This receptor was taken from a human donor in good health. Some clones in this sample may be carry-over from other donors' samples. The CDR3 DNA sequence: TGTGCCAGCAGCTCTAGTGTGCGAGATACGCAGTATTTT. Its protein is CASSSSVRDTQYF.